Following are 28 T cell receptor beta chains from one sample sequenced in a study of T cell responses to AZD1222 COVID-19 vaccine. Repertoires were generated with immunoSEQ multiplex PCR, while TCRdb's copy carries only in-frame clones and drops some. Found here are about 150,000 clones, approximately 90% of them singletons; the top ten hold over 13%. The sample consisted of peripheral blood, taken on day 0 of AZD1222 vaccination. The receptors shown here come from an adult in good health.

This clone turned up a few times. The chain carries TRBV18 and TRBJ2-2, with TRBD1 matching 7 bases. Trimming at V came to 10 bases and at J to 1 base, leaving 3 bases not matched to a gene. Per the germline V gene, CDR1 is KGHSH and CDR2 is LQKENI. The CDR3 is 13 amino acids. CDR3 DNA sequence: TGTGCCACCAGGACAGGGAACACCGGGGAGCTGTTTTTT. It is translated as CATRTGNTGELFF.

This chain joins TRBV5-6 and TRBJ1-3; a possible D gene is TRBD1 (5 bases). The CDR3 covers 15 residues. Per germline, CDR1 SGHDT and CDR2 YYEEEE. With 0 bases removed from V and 0 bases from J, the gap between germline ends came to 7 bases. For the CDR3, the DNA is TGTGCCAGCAGCTTGGAAAGGGGCTCTGGAAACACCATATATTTT. It is translated as CASSLERGSGNTIYF.

The chain employs TRBV7-8 and TRBJ1-5; 9 bases agree with TRBD1. V shed 2 bases and J 3 bases; nucleotides not matched to a gene: 8. The CDR3 is 17 residues long. The germline V gene encodes CDR1 SGHVS and CDR2 FQNEAQ. The DNA of the CDR3 is TGTGCCAGCAGCTTAAGGGACAGGGAGATATCCAATCAGCCCCAGCATTTT. Translating gives CASSLRDREISNQPQHF.

The chain combines TRBV2 with TRBJ1-2; D may be TRBD1 (5 bases). CDR3 length equals 14 residues. Germline V gene lookup returns CDR1 SNHLY and CDR2 FYNNEI. V lost 2 bases and J lost 5, with 12 bases in between. The DNA of the CDR3 is TGTGCCAGCAGTGAACTTGAGAGGGGTTATGGCTACACCTTC. Protein sequence: CASSELERGYGYTF. Combining the CDR3 with reference TRBV2 and TRBJ1-2 gives the whole variable domain EPEVTQTPSHQVTQMGQEVILRCVPISNHLYFYWYRQILGQKVEFLVSFYNNEISEKSEIFDDQFSVERPDGSNFTLKIRSTKLEDSAMYFCASSELERGYGYTFGSGTRLTVV.

The chain combines TRBV6-6 with TRBJ1-4; D unresolved. The V gene lost 2 bases and the J gene lost 3 bases, with 7 bases spanning the gap. This CDR3 region has 14 residues. CDR1 is MNHNY, CDR2 SVGAGI, per germline (reference sequence). CDR3 loop: CASSYNRANEKLFF. CDR3 nucleotide sequence: TGTGCCAGCAGTTACAACAGAGCTAATGAAAAACTGTTTTTT.

This clone was counted a single time. This chain links TRBV7-8 with TRBJ2-3; perhaps TRBD1 as D (5 bases). V lost 6 bases and J 2 bases, leaving 15 bases between the germline ends. CDR3 size: 15 residues. Germline-derived CDR1 and CDR2 are SGHVS and FQNEAQ. The CDR3 nucleotides read TGTGCCAGCAGTTCACCGAACGGACACACAGATACGCAGTATTTT. Its translation is CASSSPNGHTDTQYF. The complete variable domain, with remaining parts taken from reference TRBV7-8 and TRBJ2-3, reads GAGVSQSPRYKVAKRGQDVALRCDPISGHVSLFWYQQALGQGPEFLTYFQNEAQLDKSGLPSDRFFAERPEGSVSTLKIQRTQQEDSAVYLCASSSPNGHTDTQYFGPGTRLTVL.

The rearrangement uses TRBV5-8 and TRBJ1-1, with TRBD1 identical over 8 bases. CDR1 and CDR2 from the germline V gene are SGHTS and YDEGEE. There are 14 residues in the CDR3. J lost 11 bases, V lost 4 bases, and 13 bases had no gene match. The DNA of the CDR3 is TGTGCCAGCAGCACACACTCAGGGGGCGCGGGGGCTTTCTTT. Translating it yields CASSTHSGGAGAFF. Looking up the rest from reference TRBV5-8 and TRBJ1-1 gives the full variable domain: EAGVTQSPTHLIKTRGQQATLRCSPISGHTSVYWYQQALGLGLQFLLWYDEGEERNRGNFPPRFSGRQFPNYSSELNVNALELEDSALYLCASSTHSGGAGAFFGQGTRLTVV.

The CDR3 sequence: CASSLVSPGGGVGETQYF. DNA for the CDR3: TGTGCCAGCAGCTTAGTGTCCCCAGGAGGAGGAGTAGGAGAGACCCAGTACTTC. The chain carries TRBV7-2 and TRBJ2-5; possible D gene TRBD2, 5 bases. Trimming took off 1 base at V and 4 bases at J, with 22 bases between the two ends. There are 18 residues in the CDR3. Per the germline V gene, CDR1 is SGHTA and CDR2 is FQGNSA.

V and J are TRBV7-9 and TRBJ1-1; D is unclear. This CDR3 is 15 amino acids long. CDR1 is SEHNR, CDR2 FQNEAQ, per germline (reference sequence). Trimming took 0 bases from V and 1 from J, leaving 9 bases between them. As DNA, the CDR3 is TGTGCCAGCAGCTTAGCTTATAAGACGAACACTGAAGCTTTCTTT. This gives the protein CASSLAYKTNTEAFF.

This clone was recorded only once. The chain couples TRBV7-9 to TRBJ2-2; D is perhaps TRBD1 (5 bases). The CDR3 extends over 19 amino acids. Germline-derived CDR1 and CDR2 are SEHNR and FQNEAQ (reference sequence). V lost 0 bases to trimming and J lost 3 bases, with 20 bases between them. This chain's CDR3 is CASSLALIARKGDTGELFF. CDR3 sequence (DNA): TGTGCCAGCAGCTTAGCCTTAATCGCACGAAAAGGGGACACCGGGGAGCTGTTTTTT.

In this sample, this clone turned up once. The chain links TRBV6-5 to TRBJ1-6; 7 bases match TRBD1. The CDR3 covers 13 residues. Unmatched junction bases numbered 6, after V lost 9 bases and J lost 7 bases. CDR1 MNHEY and CDR2 SVGAGI come from the germline V gene. The CDR3 DNA is TGTGCCAGTTCTGAGGACAGGAATTCACCCCTCCACTTT. Amino acids: CASSEDRNSPLHF.

The chain is built from TRBV7-9 and TRBJ2-2; 14 nucleotides align to TRBD2. V shed 4 bases and J 1 base; nucleotides not matched to a gene: 5. Germline V gene data show CDR1 as SEHNR and CDR2 as FQNEAQ (reference sequence). The CDR3 totals 18 residues. CDR3: CASSSGTSGGVNTGELFF. The CDR3 DNA sequence: TGTGCCAGCAGCTCTGGGACTAGCGGGGGAGTGAACACCGGGGAGCTGTTTTTT.

The V and J genes are TRBV3-1 (or the pseudogene TRBV3-2) and TRBJ1-2; D gene unclear. The V gene's germline CDR1 is LGHDT and CDR2 YNNKEL (reference sequence). This CDR3 comprises 14 residues. Trimming left V 0 bases short and J 4 bases short, with 9 bases between. The CDR3 coding sequence is TGTGCCAGCAGCCAAGATCTAAAGAGCTATGGCTACACCTTC. Protein sequence: CASSQDLKSYGYTF.

This clone has a handful of counts. The CDR3 bases are TGCAGCGTTAGTAGGTTGCGGCAGGGGGCGATCTACGAGCAGTACTTC. It translates to CSVSRLRQGAIYEQYF. V usage is TRBV29-1 and J usage is TRBJ2-7; 8 positions agree with TRBD1. Trimming cost V 5 bases and J 3 bases; bases outside gene matches: 15. CDR3 length: 16 amino acids. The germline CDR1 and CDR2 sequences are SQVTM and ANQGSEA.

V usage is TRBV7-9 and J usage is TRBJ2-2; tentative D call: TRBD1 (6 bases). V lost 5 bases and J 4 bases, leaving 14 bases between the germline ends. Germline V gene data show CDR1 as SEHNR and CDR2 as FQNEAQ (reference sequence). There are 15 residues in the CDR3. The CDR3 region has the DNA TGTGCCAGCAGCCAACGTTGGGGGCTCACCGGGGAGCTGTTTTTT. This sequence encodes CASSQRWGLTGELFF.

The chain joins TRBV29-1 to TRBJ2-7; D could derive from TRBD1 or TRBD2 (5 bases each). Germline-derived CDR1 and CDR2 are SQVTM and ANQGSEA. V dropped 4 bases and J dropped 6 bases, with 19 bases sitting between them. The CDR3 length is 14 residues. In nucleotides, the CDR3 is TGCAGCGTTGTCGGGGCGGGTGCATCCCCCGAGCAGTACTTC. It specifies CSVVGAGASPEQYF.

This chain uses TRBV4-2 with TRBJ2-3; no reliable D call. Trimming removed 4 bases at V and 5 bases at J, with 13 bases between. This CDR3 is built from 14 residues. Per the germline V gene, CDR1 is LGHNA and CDR2 is YNFKEQ. The CDR3 sequence: CASSPEASRDTQYF. CDR3 in DNA: TGTGCCAGCAGCCCAGAGGCATCCAGAGATACGCAGTATTTT.

This clone was seen only a few times. The gene calls are TRBV13 and TRBJ2-7; D unclear. Per germline, CDR1 PRHDT and CDR2 FYEKMQ (reference sequence). This CDR3 has 11 amino acids. V was shortened by 2 bases and J by 7 bases, with 6 bases between the two germline ends. The DNA for the CDR3 is TGTGCCAGCAGCTTACAATGGGAGCAGTACTTC. Its protein product is CASSLQWEQYF.

This sequence joins TRBV11-2 and TRBJ1-5; D call uncertain. Germline values: CDR1 SGHAT, CDR2 FQNNGV. V was pared by 0 bases and J by 4 bases, with 7 bases between. The CDR3 contains 14 residues. The DNA of the CDR3 is TGTGCCAGCAGCTTAGATCGCGGTAATCAGCCCCAGCATTTT. Encoded protein: CASSLDRGNQPQHF. Using reference TRBV11-2 and TRBJ1-5 for the parts outside the CDR3, the full variable domain is EAGVAQSPRYKIIEKRQSVAFWCNPISGHATLYWYQQILGQGPKLLIQFQNNGVVDDSQLPKDRFSAERLKGVDSTLKIQPAKLEDSAVYLCASSLDRGNQPQHFGDGTRLSIL.

This chain uses TRBV12-3 or TRBV12-4 with TRBJ1-2; no clear D gene. The CDR3 is 13 residues long. Trimming pared 0 bases from V and 7 bases from J, leaving 9 bases between. CDR3 region: CASSLAGTRGYTF. The CDR3 bases are TGTGCCAGCAGTTTAGCGGGAACACGTGGCTACACCTTC.

The chain carries TRBV19 and TRBJ1-6; 8 bases fit TRBD1. Trimming at V came to 4 bases and at J to 6 bases, leaving 5 bases not matched to a gene. CDR1 is LNHDA, CDR2 SQIVND, per germline (reference sequence). There are 15 residues in the CDR3. CDR3 sequence (DNA): TGTGCCAGTAGTACCGGACAGGGACCTAATTCACCCCTCCACTTT. Translation gives CASSTGQGPNSPLHF.

V and J are TRBV30 and TRBJ2-3; D assignment may be TRBD1 or TRBD2 (6 bases each). CDR1 is GTSNPN and CDR2 is SVGIG in the germline V gene (reference sequence). This CDR3 has 15 residues. Trimming took 8 bases from V and 0 from J, leaving 18 bases between them. CDR3 protein: CAGGPRGLSTDTQYF. DNA for the CDR3: TGTGCCGGGGGGCCCCGGGGCCTGAGCACAGATACGCAGTATTTT.

The chain recombines TRBV5-4 with TRBJ1-1; D might be TRBD1 (5 bases). With 4 bases removed from V and 1 base from J, the gap between germline ends came to 17 bases. This CDR3 region has 16 residues. Germline-derived CDR1 and CDR2 are SGHNT and YYREEE (reference sequence). The CDR3: CASSRDLMTENTEAFF. The CDR3 DNA reads as TGTGCCAGCAGCCGTGACCTGATGACAGAGAACACTGAAGCTTTCTTT.

This clone showed up just once. The chain recombines TRBV9 with TRBJ1-2; D gene unclear. CDR3 length: 16 amino acids. Germline CDR1 SGDLS, CDR2 YYNGEE. The V and J ends lost 4 bases and 6 bases respectively, with 22 bases between them. Here the CDR3 DNA reads TGTGCCAGCAGCCTCCACGGACGGATACCCTTGAATGGCTACACCTTC. Encoded protein: CASSLHGRIPLNGYTF.

This rearrangement joins TRBV9 to TRBJ2-5, with D unclear. The germline V gene encodes CDR1 SGDLS and CDR2 YYNGEE. Trimming cost V 4 bases and J 5 bases, with 9 bases left between them. The CDR3 totals 12 residues. CDR3 region: CASSFPGETQYF. The CDR3 DNA is TGTGCCAGCAGCTTCCCTGGCGAGACCCAGTACTTC.

The J gene is TRBJ2-2, the V gene TRBV5-1; D is unresolved. V gave up 0 bases and J gave up 0 bases, with 12 bases separating them. Per the germline V gene, CDR1 is SGHRS and CDR2 is YFSETQ. This CDR3 is 17 amino acids long. The CDR3 DNA reads TGCGCCAGCAGCTTGGGAATAAACCCCGCGAACACCGGGGAGCTGTTTTTT. Protein sequence: CASSLGINPANTGELFF.

The chain carries TRBV7-2 and TRBJ1-3; no reliable D call. The germline V and J ends were trimmed by 1 base and 0 bases, with 10 bases remaining between them. From germline, CDR1 is SGHTA and CDR2 FQGNSA. This CDR3 spans 16 amino acids. In DNA form, the CDR3 reads TGTGCCAGCAGCTTAGAAGTGATTAACTCTGGAAACACCATATATTTT. It yields the protein CASSLEVINSGNTIYF.

This clone showed up just once. The V gene is TRBV7-6, the J gene TRBJ2-3; the match to TRBD1 covers 9 bases. Germline trimming cut 5 bases from V and 1 base from J; bases unmatched to any gene: 4. The length of the CDR3 is 15 residues. In germline, CDR1 is SGHVS, CDR2 FNYEAQ. The CDR3 DNA follows: TGTGCCAGCAGCGCCAGACAGGGGGGCACAGATACGCAGTATTTT. It translates to CASSARQGGTDTQYF. Drawing the rest from reference TRBV7-6 and TRBJ2-3, the complete variable domain is GAGVSQSPRYKVTKRGQDVALRCDPISGHVSLYWYRQALGQGPEFLTYFNYEAQQDKSGLPNDRFSAERPEGSISTLTIQRTEQRDSAMYRCASSARQGGTDTQYFGPGTRLTVL.